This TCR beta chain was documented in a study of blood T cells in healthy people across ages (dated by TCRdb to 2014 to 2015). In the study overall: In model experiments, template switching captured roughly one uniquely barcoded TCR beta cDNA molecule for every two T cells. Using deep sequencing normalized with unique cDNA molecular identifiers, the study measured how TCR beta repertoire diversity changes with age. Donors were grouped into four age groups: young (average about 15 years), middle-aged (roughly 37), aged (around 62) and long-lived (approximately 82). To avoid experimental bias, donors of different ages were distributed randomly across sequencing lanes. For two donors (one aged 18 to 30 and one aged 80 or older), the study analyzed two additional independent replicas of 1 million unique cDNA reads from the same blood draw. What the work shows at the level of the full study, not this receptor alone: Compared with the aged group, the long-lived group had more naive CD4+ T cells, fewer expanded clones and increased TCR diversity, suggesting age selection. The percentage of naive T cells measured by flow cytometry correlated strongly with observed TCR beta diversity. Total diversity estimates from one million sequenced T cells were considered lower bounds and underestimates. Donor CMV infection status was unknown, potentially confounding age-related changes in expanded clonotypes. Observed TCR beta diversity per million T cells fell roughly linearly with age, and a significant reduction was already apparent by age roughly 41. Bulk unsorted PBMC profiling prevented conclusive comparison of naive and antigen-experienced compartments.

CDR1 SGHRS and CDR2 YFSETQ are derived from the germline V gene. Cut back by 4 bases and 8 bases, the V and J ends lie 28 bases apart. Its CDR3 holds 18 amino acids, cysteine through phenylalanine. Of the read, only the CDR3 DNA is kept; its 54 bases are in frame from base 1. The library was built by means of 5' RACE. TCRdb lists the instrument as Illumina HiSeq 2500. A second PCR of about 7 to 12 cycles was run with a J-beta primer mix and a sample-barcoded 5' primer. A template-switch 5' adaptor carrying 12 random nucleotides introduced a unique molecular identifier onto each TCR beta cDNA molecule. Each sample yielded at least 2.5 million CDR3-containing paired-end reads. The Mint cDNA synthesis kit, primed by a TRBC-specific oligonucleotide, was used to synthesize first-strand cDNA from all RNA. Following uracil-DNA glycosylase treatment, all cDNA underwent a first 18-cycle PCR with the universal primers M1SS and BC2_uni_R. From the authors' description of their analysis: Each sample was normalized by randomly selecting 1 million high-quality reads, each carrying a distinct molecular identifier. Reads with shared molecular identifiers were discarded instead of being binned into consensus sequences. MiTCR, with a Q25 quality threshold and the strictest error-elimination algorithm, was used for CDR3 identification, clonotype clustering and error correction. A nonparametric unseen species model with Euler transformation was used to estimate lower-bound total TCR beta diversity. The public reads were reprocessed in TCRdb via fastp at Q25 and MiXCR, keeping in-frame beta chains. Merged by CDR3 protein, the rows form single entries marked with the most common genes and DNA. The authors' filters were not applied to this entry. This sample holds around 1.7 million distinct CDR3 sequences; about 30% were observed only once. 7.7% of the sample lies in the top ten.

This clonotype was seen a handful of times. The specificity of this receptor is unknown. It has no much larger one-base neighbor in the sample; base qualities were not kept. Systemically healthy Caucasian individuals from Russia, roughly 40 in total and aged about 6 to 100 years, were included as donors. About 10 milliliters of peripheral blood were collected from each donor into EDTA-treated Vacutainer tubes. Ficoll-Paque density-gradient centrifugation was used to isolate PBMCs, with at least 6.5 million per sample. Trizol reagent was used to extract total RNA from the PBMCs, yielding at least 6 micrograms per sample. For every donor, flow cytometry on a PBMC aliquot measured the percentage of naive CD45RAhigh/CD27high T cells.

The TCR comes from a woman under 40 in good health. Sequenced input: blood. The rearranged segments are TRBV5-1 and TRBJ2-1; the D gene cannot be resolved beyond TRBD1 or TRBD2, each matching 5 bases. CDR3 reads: CASSPEVPGRSVLDEQFF. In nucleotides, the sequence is TGCGCCAGCAGCCCAGAGGTTCCGGGACGGTCGGTTCTCGATGAGCAGTTCTTC. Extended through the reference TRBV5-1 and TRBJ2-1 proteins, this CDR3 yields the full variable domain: KAGVTQTPRYLIKTRGQQVTLSCSPISGHRSVSWYQQTPGQGLQFLFEYFSETQRNKGNFPGRFSGRQFSNSRSEMNVSTLELGDSALYLCASSPEVPGRSVLDEQFFGPGTRLTVL.